This T cell receptor beta chain derives from a study of cytomegalovirus exposure and HLA in healthy donors. Background on the study: About 85 million unique TCRs from HLA-typed donors were held in an early release of data.

This clone was observed a handful of times. Its antigen remains unidentified. Study-wide results and caveats: Follow-up analysis found HLA locus-dependent TCR association rates, highest for DRB1 and lowest for HLA-C. Solely CMV serostatus was available to characterize immune exposure. Later on, analysis showed that most CMV-associated TCR beta chains appeared to be HLA-restricted.

The germline CDR1 and CDR2 sequences are MNHEY and SVGAGI. The CDR3 sequence is 15 residues long. The V segment lost 6 bases and the J segment 6 bases; nucleotides outside the gene matches: 10. With 60 Vbeta and 13 Jbeta primers, the PCR was carried out. Libraries were prepared by immunoSEQ multiplex PCR; TCRdb keeps only in-frame clonotypes and omits some of them. Among approximately 100,000 clones listed, less than 9.5% were seen once. The sequenced material came from PBMCs. V usage is TRBV6-5 and J usage is TRBJ1-4, with 7 bases identical to TRBD1. The TCR sequence derives from a man aged 50 to 59 in good health and CMV-seropositive. The CDR3 reads CASSSDRNYHEKLFF. CDR3 nucleotides: TGTGCCAGCAGCTCGGACAGGAACTACCATGAAAAACTGTTTTTT.